This TCR beta chain was captured by sequencing in a study of T-cell reconstitution after alpha-beta-depleted transplantation in children. Study-level points and caveats: T-cell numbers and diversity one year post-transplant derived largely from freshly generated T cells. It was surviving recipient T cells and thymic progenitors that gave some patients high TCRbeta diversity at day 60. Two months or so post-transplant, alpha-beta T cells reportedly derived from several hundred expanded graft clones.

The germline CDR1 and CDR2 sequences are MDHEN and SYDVKM. V gave up 6 bases and J gave up 7 bases; unmatched junction bases: 13. The CDR3 extends over 16 amino acids. A TCRbeta library incorporating unique molecular identifiers was prepared. TCRdb fed the PCR reads into MiXCR, producing one record per CDR3 protein. The sample records about 300,000 distinct CDR3 sequences, roughly 9.1% being singletons. About this clonotype itself: Its target is unknown.

This sequence originates from a boy younger than two with acute myeloid leukemia, due to receive a stem cell transplant. The chain joins TRBV28 to TRBJ1-5; TRBD1 agrees at 9 bases. The source was PBMCs, collected before TCRalphabeta/CD19-depleted stem cell transplant. The CDR3 reads CASSPRDRAWEQPQHF. The CDR3, as DNA: TGTGCCAGCAGCCCTCGGGACAGGGCTTGGGAACAGCCCCAGCATTTT.